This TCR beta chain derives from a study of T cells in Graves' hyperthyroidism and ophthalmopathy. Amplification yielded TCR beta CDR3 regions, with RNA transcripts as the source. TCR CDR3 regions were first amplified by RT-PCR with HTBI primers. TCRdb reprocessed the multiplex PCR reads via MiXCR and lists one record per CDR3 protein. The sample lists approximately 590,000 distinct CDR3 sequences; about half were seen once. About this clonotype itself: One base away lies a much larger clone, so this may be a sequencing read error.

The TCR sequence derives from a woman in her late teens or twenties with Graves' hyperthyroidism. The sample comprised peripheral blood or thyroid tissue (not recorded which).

CDR3 loop: CASSLARQETYEQCF. The CDR3 DNA reads as TGTGCCAGCAGCTTAGCGAGGCAGGAGACCTACGAGCAGTGCTTC. The rearrangement links TRBV11-1 to TRBJ2-7; D remains ambiguous. The CDR3 loop spans 15 amino acids. Per the germline V gene, CDR1 is SGHAT and CDR2 is FQDESV (reference sequence).